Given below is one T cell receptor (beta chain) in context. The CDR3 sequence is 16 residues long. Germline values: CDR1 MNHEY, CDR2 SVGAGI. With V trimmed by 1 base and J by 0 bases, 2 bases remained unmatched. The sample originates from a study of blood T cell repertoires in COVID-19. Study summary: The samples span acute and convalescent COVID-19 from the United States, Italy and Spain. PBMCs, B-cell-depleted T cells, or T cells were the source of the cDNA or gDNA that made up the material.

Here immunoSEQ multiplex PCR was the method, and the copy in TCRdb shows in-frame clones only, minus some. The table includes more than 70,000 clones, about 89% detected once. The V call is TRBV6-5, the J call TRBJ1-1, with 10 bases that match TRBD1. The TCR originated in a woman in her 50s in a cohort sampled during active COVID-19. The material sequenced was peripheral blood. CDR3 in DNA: TGTGCCAGCAGTTACTTCGGGACAGGGGTGAACACTGAAGCTTTCTTT. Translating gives CASSYFGTGVNTEAFF.